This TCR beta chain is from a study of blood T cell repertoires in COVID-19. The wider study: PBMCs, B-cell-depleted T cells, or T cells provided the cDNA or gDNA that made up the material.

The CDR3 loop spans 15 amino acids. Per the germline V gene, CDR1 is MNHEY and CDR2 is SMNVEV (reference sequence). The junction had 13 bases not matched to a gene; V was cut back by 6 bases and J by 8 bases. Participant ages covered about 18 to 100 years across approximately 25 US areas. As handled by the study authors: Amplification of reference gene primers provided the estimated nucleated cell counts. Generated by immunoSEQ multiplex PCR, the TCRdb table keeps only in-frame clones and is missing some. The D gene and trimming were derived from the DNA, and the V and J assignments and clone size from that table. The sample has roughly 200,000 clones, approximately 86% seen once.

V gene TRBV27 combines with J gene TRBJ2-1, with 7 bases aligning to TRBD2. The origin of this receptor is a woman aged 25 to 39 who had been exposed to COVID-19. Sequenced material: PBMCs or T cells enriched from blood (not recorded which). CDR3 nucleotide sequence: TGTGCCAGCAGCCCCGGGAGGAAGGAGGTCCATGAGCAGTTCTTC. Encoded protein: CASSPGRKEVHEQFF.